This passage covers 23 T cell receptor beta chains from one sample sequenced in a study of T-cell reconstitution after alpha-beta-depleted transplantation in children. Unique molecular identifiers were used in preparing the TCRbeta library. TCRdb re-called the PCR reads through MiXCR, storing one row per CDR3 protein. The sample has about 98,000 distinct CDR3 sequences; around 7.8% are singletons. The material was PBMCs, obtained before TCRalphabeta/CD19-depleted stem cell transplant. The source is a boy aged 2 to 10 with acute lymphoblastic leukemia, due to receive a stem cell transplant.

The table lists this clonotype with many counts. This sequence joins TRBV15 and TRBJ2-1; D unclear. The CDR3 spans 15 residues. The V gene's germline CDR1 is LNHNV and CDR2 YYDKDF (reference sequence). V lost 0 bases, J lost 6 bases, and 12 bases lay in between. The CDR3 spells CATSREFGRSNEQFF. Written as DNA, the CDR3 is TGTGCCACCAGCAGAGAATTTGGCCGTTCCAATGAGCAGTTCTTC.

At least ten counts were recorded for this clonotype. The rearrangement joins TRBV28 to TRBJ1-6; 7 positions match TRBD1. Germline V gene sequence: CDR1 MDHEN, CDR2 SYDVKM. The CDR3 is 16 amino acids. Germline trimming cut 4 bases from V and 9 bases from J; bases unmatched to any gene: 12. The DNA of the CDR3 is TGTGCCAGCAGTTCGCACCGGGACAGTGAAGTTTCACCCCTCCACTTT. Amino acids: CASSSHRDSEVSPLHF.

This clonotype was observed once. The chain joins TRBV11-1 to TRBJ1-1, with 12 bases that match TRBD1. This CDR3 is built from 21 residues. The V gene end was trimmed by 5 bases and the J gene end by 0 bases; junction bases not matched to a gene: 19. Germline V CDR1 and CDR2: SGHAT, FQDESV (reference sequence). The DNA for the CDR3 is TGTGCCAGCAGCGGAGATGGGACAGGGGGCCGTTGGCCGAGACTGAACACTGAAGCTTTCTTT. Translating gives CASSGDGTGGRWPRLNTEAFF.

The V and J genes are TRBV7-3 and TRBJ2-2, with no clear D. Trimming removed 5 bases from V and 2 bases from J, with 3 bases in between. The CDR3 length is 12 residues. CDR1 is SGHTA, CDR2 FQGTGA, per germline. The CDR3 is CASSINTGELFF. CDR3 in DNA: TGTGCCAGCAGCATCAACACCGGGGAGCTGTTTTTT.

This clonotype was seen ten or more times. The V gene is TRBV7-9, the J gene TRBJ2-7; TRBD2 matches at 11 bases. The CDR3 consists of 15 residues. V lost 4 bases and J lost 2; bases outside the gene matches: 4. Germline V gives CDR1 SEHNR, CDR2 FQNEAQ (reference sequence). CDR3 nucleotide sequence: TGTGCCAGCAGCTACCTAGCGGGGGGAACCTACGAGCAGTACTTC. This gives the protein CASSYLAGGTYEQYF.

Ten or more counts support this clonotype. The V call is TRBV10-3, the J call TRBJ2-1; TRBD2 matches at 10 bases. There are 12 residues in the CDR3. Per germline, CDR1 ENHRY and CDR2 SYGVKD. With 11 bases clipped from V and 6 bases from J, the junction kept 4 bases outside the gene matches. This chain's CDR3 is CAVQRGGNEQFF. CDR3 DNA sequence: TGTGCCGTACAGCGGGGGGGCAATGAGCAGTTCTTC.

In this sample, this clonotype turned up a few times. This chain connects TRBV4-3 to TRBJ1-2, with D perhaps TRBD1 (5 bases). Trimming removed 1 base from V and 0 bases from J, with 9 bases in between. The germline gives CDR1 LGHNA, CDR2 YSLEER. This CDR3 region has 15 residues. CDR3 protein: CASSQVGAANYGYTF. The CDR3 coding sequence is TGCGCCAGCAGCCAAGTTGGGGCGGCTAACTATGGCTACACCTTC.

This clonotype was seen many times. V usage is TRBV3-1 and J usage is TRBJ1-1; D uncertain. The CDR3 is 13 residues long. V dropped 1 base and J dropped 1 base, with 4 bases sitting between them. CDR1 LGHDT and CDR2 YNNKEL come from the germline V gene (reference sequence). The CDR3 DNA reads as TGTGCCAGCAGCCAAGGAAAGAACACTGAAGCTTTCTTT. Its translation is CASSQGKNTEAFF.

This clonotype has just a few counts. V usage is TRBV20-1 and J usage is TRBJ2-7; the match to TRBD1 covers 11 bases. With V trimmed by 3 bases and J by 1 base, 5 bases remained unmatched. Germline values: CDR1 DFQATT, CDR2 SNEGSKA (reference sequence). CDR3 length: 15 amino acids. CDR3 DNA: TGCAGTGCTAGGTCCGGGACAGGGGGGTCCTACGAGCAGTACTTC. It yields the protein CSARSGTGGSYEQYF.

The rearrangement links TRBV4-3 to TRBJ1-4; possibly TRBD1 for D (6 bases). Trimming pared 4 bases from V and 0 bases from J, leaving 12 bases between. The V gene's germline CDR1 is LGHNA and CDR2 YSLEER. CDR3 length: 16 amino acids. The CDR3 loop is CASSLRGGPTNEKLFF. The CDR3 coding sequence is TGCGCCAGCAGCCTTCGAGGGGGACCAACTAATGAAAAACTGTTTTTT.

This clonotype was seen more than once but under ten times. CDR3 sequence: CASSLFAVNYGYTF. The CDR3 DNA is TGTGCCAGCAGCTTATTCGCGGTTAACTATGGCTACACCTTC. V usage is TRBV7-2 and J usage is TRBJ1-2, with D unclear. Trimming shortened V by 2 bases and J by 1 base, and 8 bases separated the two germline ends. The CDR3 extends over 14 amino acids. CDR1 is SGHTA, CDR2 FQGNSA, per germline.

This clonotype was counted at least ten times. The chain combines TRBV5-1 with TRBJ2-1; perhaps TRBD2 as D (6 bases). Germline V gene data show CDR1 as SGHRS and CDR2 as YFSETQ. V was pared by 0 bases and J by 10 bases, with 11 bases between. The CDR3 covers 13 residues. The CDR3 loop reads CASSLASAMEQFF. The CDR3, as DNA: TGCGCCAGCAGCTTGGCTAGCGCGATGGAGCAGTTCTTC.

This clonotype was detected a few times. The CDR3 region is CASSHRDRTLYEQYF. In DNA, the CDR3 is TGCGCCAGCAGCCATCGGGACAGGACGCTCTACGAGCAGTACTTC. This chain links TRBV5-1 with TRBJ2-7, with 8 bases that match TRBD1. V lost 4 bases to trimming and J lost 3 bases; unmatched junction nucleotides: 9. Germline V lookup: CDR1 SGHRS, CDR2 YFSETQ. The CDR3 runs 15 residues.

The sample holds many counts of this clonotype. The chain has TRBV15 and TRBJ2-5; D not certain. The CDR3 has 12 amino acids. The germline V gene has CDR1 LNHNV and CDR2 YYDKDF (reference sequence). Trimming pared 9 bases from V and 5 bases from J, leaving 13 bases between. CDR3 sequence: CATSPAGETQYF. In nucleotides, the CDR3 is TGTGCCACTTCCCCGGCCGGGGAGACCCAGTACTTC. Full variable domain (rest looked up from reference TRBV15 and TRBJ2-5): DAMVIQNPRYQVTQFGKPVTLSCSQTLNHNVMYWYQQKSSQAPKLLFHYYDKDFNNEADTPDNFQSRRPNTSFCFLDIRSPGLGDTAMYLCATSPAGETQYFGPGTRLLVL.

This clonotype was seen ten or more times. The chain carries TRBV28 and TRBJ1-2, with a possible D match to TRBD1 (5 bases). Deletions cut 6 bases from V and 5 bases from J, with 13 bases between. The germline V gene encodes CDR1 MDHEN and CDR2 SYDVKM. This CDR3 contains 13 residues. The CDR3 bases are TGTGCCAGCAGGCCGGGGCAGGCGTATGGCTACACCTTC. This gives the protein CASRPGQAYGYTF.

This clonotype appeared many times. The chain employs TRBV29-1 and TRBJ2-3; no definite D call. Germline CDR1 SQVTM, CDR2 ANQGSEA. V lost 0 bases and J 9 bases, leaving 16 bases between the germline ends. The CDR3 spans 14 residues. The CDR3 nucleotides are TGCAGCGTTGAAGATCGGGCCGCCGGCAAGACGCAGTATTTT. It translates to CSVEDRAAGKTQYF.

The V and J genes are TRBV6-1 and TRBJ2-7, with D possibly TRBD2 on 7 matching bases. The V gene lost 6 bases and the J gene lost 5 bases, with 17 bases spanning the gap. The CDR3 has 14 residues. CDR1 is MNHNS and CDR2 is SASEGT in the germline V gene. The CDR3 loop is CASSPLDSGDEQYF. The CDR3 bases are TGTGCCAGCAGCCCCCTGGACAGCGGGGACGAGCAGTACTTC.

The chain employs TRBV4-3 and TRBJ1-2; no reliable D call. This CDR3 region has 14 residues. Germline lookup yields CDR1 LGHNA and CDR2 YSLEER. V lost 0 bases and J 10 bases, leaving 15 bases between the germline ends. CDR3 protein: CASSQDSRIGPYTF. The CDR3 region has the DNA TGCGCCAGCAGCCAAGATTCCAGAATCGGTCCCTACACCTTC.

This clonotype was detected many times. This chain links TRBV6-5 with TRBJ2-7; D possibly corresponds to TRBD1 (6 bases). CDR3 length equals 14 residues. Trimming cost V 2 bases and J 3 bases, with 11 bases left between them. Germline lookup yields CDR1 MNHEY and CDR2 SVGAGI. The CDR3 DNA sequence: TGTGCCAGCAGTTACGGGGGCAGAAGCTACGAGCAGTACTTC. It is translated as CASSYGGRSYEQYF.

The sample holds many counts of this clonotype. The chain has TRBV27 and TRBJ1-5; D possibly corresponds to TRBD1 (6 bases). The CDR3 consists of 15 residues. Per germline, CDR1 MNHEY and CDR2 SMNVEV (reference sequence). With 6 bases removed from V and 0 bases from J, the gap between germline ends came to 12 bases. CDR3 nucleotide sequence: TGTGCCAGCAGATTTACAGGGAATAGCAATCAGCCCCAGCATTTT. This translates into CASRFTGNSNQPQHF.

This clonotype has more than one count but fewer than ten. This chain uses TRBV9 with TRBJ1-5, with unresolved D. The CDR3 is 13 amino acids. V was trimmed by 0 bases and J by 4 bases, leaving 5 bases between them. CDR1 and CDR2 (germline): SGDLS, YYNGEE. The CDR3 DNA reads as TGTGCCAGCAGCGTAGCTGGGAATCAGCCCCAGCATTTT. It encodes CASSVAGNQPQHF. The whole variable domain, remainder taken from reference TRBV9 and TRBJ1-5, is DSGVTQTPKHLITATGQRVTLRCSPRSGDLSVYWYQQSLDQGLQFLIQYYNGEERAKGNILERFSAQQFPDLHSELNLSSLELGDSALYFCASSVAGNQPQHFGDGTRLSIL.

This clonotype was observed many times. The gene calls are TRBV5-1 and TRBJ2-1; TRBD1 matches at 10 bases. V was pared by 0 bases and J by 7 bases, with 13 bases of the junction left unmatched. Germline V gives CDR1 SGHRS, CDR2 YFSETQ. The CDR3 is 18 amino acids. The CDR3 region is CASSLEVGGGQGLNEQFF. The CDR3 coding sequence is TGCGCCAGCAGCTTGGAGGTGGGAGGGGGACAGGGGTTGAATGAGCAGTTCTTC.

This chain links TRBV3-1 with TRBJ1-2; tentatively, D is TRBD1 (5 bases). Looked up from germline, CDR1 is LGHDT and CDR2 is YNNKEL (reference sequence). V was trimmed by 1 base and J by 3 bases, leaving 9 bases between them. The CDR3 has 14 residues. The CDR3 DNA sequence: TGTGCCAGCAGCCAAGGGACACATTACTATGGCTACACCTTC. It encodes CASSQGTHYYGYTF.